This T cell receptor (beta chain) was recovered during a study of cytomegalovirus exposure and HLA in healthy donors. Whole-study results and caveats: Later analysis indicated greater clonal expansion among HLA-associated TCR beta chains than among equally common other chains. TCR beta sequences reportedly predicted most subjects' HLA-A and HLA-B alleles accurately. Donors belonging to an Asian-associated ancestry cluster reportedly showed fewer N-insertions in productive TCRs than the approximately 680-donor mean, according to what a later analysis found.

Concerning this clone itself: Its antigen remains unknown.

Primers for the PCR totalled 60 Vbeta and 13 Jbeta. Produced via immunoSEQ multiplex PCR; TCRdb's table is partial and in-frame only. Altogether approximately 100,000 clones are present, approximately 70% being singletons, with the ten largest covering 4.8%. The sample taken for sequencing was PBMCs. This clonotype was sampled from a woman between 18 and 29 years old in good health and CMV-seropositive.

The CDR3 nucleotides read TGTGCCAGCAGTTACGCGAAACAGGGAGAGCAGTTCTTC. This sequence encodes CASSYAKQGEQFF. This rearrangement joins TRBV6-5 to TRBJ2-1, with TRBD1 as a possible D gene (6 bases). CDR1 and CDR2 (germline): MNHEY, SVGAGI. This CDR3 has 13 residues. The V end was cut by 2 bases, the J end by 10 bases, with 12 bases between.